What follows are 30 T cell receptor beta chains derived from one specimen sequenced in a study of pediatric ulcerative colitis (dated by TCRdb to the late 2010s). During colonoscopy, one to two rectal pinch biopsies were obtained for research purposes. Library prep was done by the immunoSEQ multiplex PCR assay. Held by TCRdb, this immuneACCESS table contains in-frame sequences only and omits some clones. Under half of the omission traces to an unresolved V gene where checked; the cause of the rest is unknown. This sample lists more than 10,000 clones; roughly four fifths were detected once. The leading ten clones occupy approximately 4.2% of the sample. Source material: gut tissue. These receptors were taken from a boy aged 5-17 years who was a control in a study of pediatric ulcerative colitis.

This chain connects TRBV10-2 to TRBJ2-7, with 8 bases that match TRBD2. J lost 2 bases, V lost 1 base, and 7 bases had no gene match. Germline V CDR1 and CDR2: WSHSY, SAAADI. The CDR3 length is 16 residues. The CDR3 DNA follows: TGCGCCAGCAGTGAGTGGGGCGGGAGGTCGGCCTACGAGCAGTACTTC. The encoded protein is CASSEWGGRSAYEQYF.

The chain is built from TRBV29-1 and TRBJ1-1; D call uncertain. Germline CDR1 reads SQVTM; CDR2 reads ANQGSEA. There are 14 residues in the CDR3. V was clipped by 6 bases and J by 1 base, with 15 bases between them. The DNA of the CDR3 is TGCAGCGTAGGGTCTTCGGGAGCGAACACTGAAGCTTTCTTT. This encodes CSVGSSGANTEAFF.

The V and J genes are TRBV4-2 and TRBJ2-5; 11 bases align to TRBD2. Trimming removed 1 base from V and 5 bases from J; junction bases left unmatched: 3. There are 15 residues in the CDR3. The V gene's germline CDR1 is LGHNA and CDR2 YNFKEQ. DNA for the CDR3: TGTGCCAGCAGCCAAGCGACTAGCGGGATGGAGACCCAGTACTTC. Amino acid sequence: CASSQATSGMETQYF.

This clone was observed a handful of times. The chain links TRBV10-3 to TRBJ2-7, with D tentatively TRBD1 (6 bases). CDR3 length: 14 residues. Per germline, CDR1 ENHRY and CDR2 SYGVKD. V lost 10 bases and J lost 2, with 18 bases in between. CDR3 loop: CATKPGHSTYEQYF. CDR3 in DNA: TGTGCCACTAAACCGGGACACTCTACCTACGAGCAGTACTTC.

This clone was seen just once. The chain has TRBV2 and TRBJ2-1; D may be TRBD2 (5 bases). CDR1 and CDR2 (germline): SNHLY, FYNNEI. The CDR3 has 11 residues. Trimming removed 6 bases from V and 9 bases from J, with 9 bases in between. The CDR3 reads CASRQAAEQFF. In nucleotides, the CDR3 is TGTGCCAGCAGACAAGCGGCTGAGCAGTTCTTC.

V is TRBV14 and J is TRBJ2-1, with 8 bases that match TRBD2. V shed 3 bases and J 7 bases; nucleotides not matched to a gene: 14. CDR1 is SGHDN, CDR2 FVKESK, per germline. This CDR3 comprises 17 residues. CDR3 amino acids: CASSQALLAAVWNEQFF. The CDR3 coding sequence is TGTGCCAGCAGCCAGGCCTTACTAGCGGCGGTTTGGAATGAGCAGTTCTTC. The variable domain in full, completed from reference TRBV14 and TRBJ2-1, reads EAGVTQFPSHSVIEKGQTVTLRCDPISGHDNLYWYRRVMGKEIKFLLHFVKESKQDESGMPNNRFLAERTGGTYSTLKVQPAELEDSGVYFCASSQALLAAVWNEQFFGPGTRLTVL.

This clone was observed a handful of times. V usage is TRBV18 and J usage is TRBJ2-5, with 9 bases that match TRBD1. After removal of 0 bases from V and 1 base from J, the junction contained 6 bases not matched to a gene. The CDR3 spans 17 residues. CDR1 and CDR2 (germline): KGHSH, LQKENI. CDR3 sequence: CASSPPYRGPGQETQYF. CDR3 nucleotide sequence: TGTGCCAGCTCACCACCGTACAGGGGGCCCGGCCAAGAGACCCAGTACTTC.

The sample holds a few counts of this clone. The CDR3 coding sequence is TGTGCCAGCAGCTTAGACAGGGGGGGTCAGCCCCAGCATTTT. It yields the protein CASSLDRGGQPQHF. The genes are TRBV7-8 and TRBJ1-5, with 8 bases matching TRBD1. The CDR3 totals 14 residues. Germline assignment: CDR1 SGHVS and CDR2 FQNEAQ. The trim removed 1 base at V and 6 bases at J, leaving 2 bases unmatched.

This clone was detected a few times. V is TRBV11-2 and J is TRBJ2-2, with D possibly TRBD2 on 5 matching bases. The CDR3 is 15 amino acids. V shed 5 bases and J shed 4 bases, with 14 bases lying between them. Looked up from germline, CDR1 is SGHAT and CDR2 is FQNNGV. The CDR3 here is CASSLSRRATGELFF. The CDR3 DNA reads as TGTGCCAGCAGCCTCTCACGGCGGGCCACCGGGGAGCTGTTTTTT.

Here the CDR3 DNA reads TGCAGCGTGGCGGGCGGACAGGGGGCCCTTCAACGCACAGATACGCAGTATTTT. Its translation: CSVAGGQGALQRTDTQYF. The rearrangement uses TRBV29-1 and TRBJ2-3; 11 bases fit TRBD1. In germline, CDR1 is SQVTM, CDR2 ANQGSEA. The CDR3 has 18 residues. V lost 6 bases to trimming and J lost 1 base; unmatched junction nucleotides: 15.

The V and J genes are TRBV9 and TRBJ1-1; a weak D match, TRBD1 (5 bases). The CDR3 totals 13 residues. Trimming removed 0 bases from V and 4 bases from J, with 7 bases in between. Germline V gives CDR1 SGDLS, CDR2 YYNGEE. CDR3 nucleotide sequence: TGTGCCAGCAGCGTAGCAGGGTTCACTGAAGCTTTCTTT. The encoded protein is CASSVAGFTEAFF.

This chain connects TRBV7-2 to TRBJ2-5; TRBD2 is a possible D gene (5 bases). The CDR3 runs to 14 residues. V was shortened by 2 bases and J by 5 bases, with 12 bases between the two germline ends. Per germline, CDR1 SGHTA and CDR2 FQGNSA. The CDR3 DNA follows: TGTGCCAGCAGCTTAACCGGGAAGGGCGAGACCCAGTACTTC. As protein: CASSLTGKGETQYF.

CDR3 region: CASSQENWRKNSNQPQHF. CDR3 coding DNA: TGCGCCAGCAGCCAAGAGAATTGGAGAAAAAATAGCAATCAGCCCCAGCATTTT. The chain links TRBV4-1 to TRBJ1-5; no definite D call. V was pared by 0 bases and J by 0 bases, with 15 bases between. CDR3 length equals 18 residues. Germline CDR1 and CDR2: MGHRA and YSYEKL.

The rearrangement joins TRBV6-5 to TRBJ2-7, with TRBD2 matching 10 bases. The CDR3 sequence is 15 residues long. Looked up from germline, CDR1 is MNHEY and CDR2 is SVGAGI. V was pared by 5 bases and J by 0 bases, with 4 bases of the junction left unmatched. The CDR3 sequence: CASSVSSGSSYEQYF. The CDR3 DNA reads as TGTGCCAGCAGTGTGTCTAGCGGGAGCTCCTACGAGCAGTACTTC.

Comments on this clone: At one end, the junction sequence differs from germline, possibly due to a read error. This chain joins TRBV7-7 and TRBJ2-3; 9 nucleotides agree with TRBD1. This CDR3 is built from 15 residues. CDR1 is SSHAT and CDR2 is FNYEAQ in the germline V gene (reference sequence). The CDR3 protein is CASSLTGGLADTQYF. As DNA, the CDR3 is TGTGCTAGCAGCCTGACAGGGGGTCTAGCAGATACGCAGTATTTT.

The V and J genes are TRBV5-5 and TRBJ1-4; D is unclear. V was clipped by 0 bases and J by 6 bases, with 6 bases between them. Germline loops: CDR1 SGHKS, CDR2 YYEKEE (reference sequence). This CDR3 has 13 amino acids. The chain's CDR3 is CASSLELHEKLFF. CDR3 DNA: TGTGCCAGCAGCTTGGAACTCCATGAAAAACTGTTTTTT.

CDR3 sequence (DNA): TGTGCCAGCAGTGAAAACAGATTGAACACTGAAGCTTTCTTT. Translating it yields CASSENRLNTEAFF. The chain couples TRBV6-1 to TRBJ1-1; D unresolved. Germline-derived CDR1 and CDR2 are MNHNS and SASEGT. The CDR3 spans 14 residues. Trimming removed 2 bases at V and 0 bases at J, with 7 bases between.

J is TRBJ1-1 and V is TRBV2; D is undetermined. This CDR3 comprises 14 residues. Trimming took 9 bases from V and 7 from J, leaving 21 bases between them. CDR1 is SNHLY and CDR2 is FYNNEI in the germline V gene. The CDR3 region is CASFYSRTNLEAFF. The CDR3 nucleotides are TGTGCCAGTTTTTATTCCAGGACTAACCTTGAAGCTTTCTTT.

This sequence joins TRBV7-2 and TRBJ1-5; 7 bases match TRBD1. CDR3 size: 14 residues. The ends lost 0 bases at V and 7 bases at J; junction bases unmatched: 3. CDR1 is SGHTA, CDR2 FQGNSA, per germline. The CDR3 DNA is TGTGCCAGCAGCTTAGCAGGGGGCGCCCAGCCCCAGCATTTT. It is translated as CASSLAGGAQPQHF.

This clone was seen just once. The rearrangement uses TRBV5-6 and TRBJ2-7; 9 nucleotides agree with TRBD1. This CDR3 contains 14 residues. Germline values: CDR1 SGHDT, CDR2 YYEEEE. V was clipped by 3 bases and J by 4 bases; unmatched bases: 5. CDR3 region: CASSWGQGGYEQYF. The CDR3 DNA reads TGTGCCAGCAGCTGGGGACAGGGAGGATACGAGCAGTACTTC.

The rearrangement joins TRBV6-1 to TRBJ2-1; 9 bases fit TRBD2. The CDR3 runs to 15 residues. CDR1 is MNHNS, CDR2 SASEGT, per germline. The junction had 4 bases not matched to a gene; V was cut back by 3 bases and J by 4 bases. In DNA, the CDR3 is TGTGCCAGCAGTGATCTGGCGGGAGGGTACAATGAGCAGTTCTTC. As protein: CASSDLAGGYNEQFF.

The chain has TRBV4-1 and TRBJ2-3, with D possibly matching TRBD2 (6 bases). This CDR3 spans 15 amino acids. Trimming removed 1 base at V and 5 bases at J, with 13 bases between. Germline CDR1 MGHRA, CDR2 YSYEKL. In DNA form, the CDR3 reads TGCGCCAGCAGCCAAGGAGTAGGTAGCGGAGATACGCAGTATTTT. Translation gives CASSQGVGSGDTQYF.

The V gene is TRBV6-6, the J gene TRBJ2-2; D remains ambiguous. V was trimmed by 0 bases and J by 7 bases, leaving 9 bases between them. The germline V gene encodes CDR1 MNHNY and CDR2 SVGAGI (reference sequence). The CDR3 runs to 14 residues. The CDR3, as DNA: TGTGCCAGCAGTTACTCGATTACGGGCGGGGAGCTGTTTTTT. The encoded protein is CASSYSITGGELFF.

The chain joins TRBV5-4 to TRBJ2-1; 11 nucleotides match TRBD2. This CDR3 spans 17 amino acids. J was trimmed by 3 bases and V by 0 bases; bases with no gene match: 5. Germline V gene lookup returns CDR1 SGHNT and CDR2 YYREEE (reference sequence). The CDR3 DNA reads TGTGCCAGCAGCTTGGCCTCTCTAGCGGGGGGCTACAATGAGCAGTTCTTC. Protein product: CASSLASLAGGYNEQFF.

The gene calls are TRBV19 and TRBJ1-5; 7 positions agree with TRBD1. Germline CDR1 reads LNHDA; CDR2 reads SQIVND (reference sequence). This CDR3 contains 14 residues. The J segment lost 7 bases and the V segment lost 5 bases, leaving 8 bases of the junction unmatched. DNA of the CDR3: TGTGCCAGTAGTCCCGACAGGGCTGGACAGCCCCAGCATTTT. It specifies CASSPDRAGQPQHF.

This clone is a singleton in its sample. The chain links TRBV6-6 to TRBJ2-7, with 8 bases lining up with TRBD2. Trimming cost V 6 bases and J 6 bases; bases outside gene matches: 7. CDR3 size: 13 residues. Germline assignment: CDR1 MNHNY and CDR2 SVGAGI (reference sequence). In nucleotides, the CDR3 is TGTGCCAGCAGCCCCGGGGGGGGAGGCGAGCAGTACTTC. Its translation: CASSPGGGGEQYF.

The rearrangement links TRBV27 to TRBJ2-1, with D hard to call. The germline V and J ends were trimmed by 2 bases and 7 bases, with 21 bases remaining between them. CDR3 length: 17 residues. Germline V gene data show CDR1 as MNHEY and CDR2 as SMNVEV (reference sequence). The CDR3 spells CASSLPPAAILINEQFF. CDR3 bases: TGTGCCAGCAGTTTACCCCCGGCCGCGATATTAATTAATGAGCAGTTCTTC.

This chain uses TRBV7-9 with TRBJ2-3; D gene unclear. V dropped 8 bases and J dropped 7 bases, with 10 bases sitting between them. The length of the CDR3 is 11 residues. Germline values: CDR1 SEHNR, CDR2 FQNEAQ (reference sequence). In nucleotides, the CDR3 is TGTGCCAGCCTTCTCGGGTATACGCAGTATTTT. It translates to CASLLGYTQYF.

The chain is built from TRBV14 and TRBJ1-3; D perhaps matches TRBD1 (5 bases). This CDR3 has 15 residues. With 1 base removed from V and 4 bases from J, the gap between germline ends came to 11 bases. Looked up from germline, CDR1 is SGHDN and CDR2 is FVKESK. Here the CDR3 reads CASSQVNRRGNTIYF. The CDR3 nucleotides are TGTGCCAGCAGCCAAGTAAACAGGCGCGGAAACACCATATATTTT.

This chain joins TRBV9 and TRBJ2-3; the D gene is possibly TRBD2 (6 bases). In germline, CDR1 is SGDLS, CDR2 YYNGEE. This CDR3 is 16 amino acids long. Trimming shortened V by 6 bases and J by 1 base, and 18 bases separated the two germline ends. CDR3 coding DNA: TGTGCCAGCACCGAGACCGGGACTCGCCGCACAGATACGCAGTATTTT. It encodes CASTETGTRRTDTQYF.